This T cell receptor (beta chain) stems from a study of blood T cell repertoires in COVID-19. The CDR3 extends over 15 amino acids. V was pared by 1 base and J by 1 base, with 10 bases between. Germline values: CDR1 SGHDT, CDR2 YYEEEE. Original handling: Estimates of nucleated cell counts were drawn from the amplification of reference gene primers. TCRdb's copy holds only in-frame clones and misses some; the assay was immunoSEQ multiplex PCR. D and trimming were read from the DNA, whereas the V and J calls and clone size are those reported in that table. This table has about 180,000 clones, more than 75% appearing once.

The chain employs TRBV5-6 and TRBJ2-3; tentatively, D is TRBD1 (6 bases). This clonotype was obtained from a woman aged 30 to 39 who had recovered from COVID-19. The sample comprised PBMCs or T cells enriched from blood (not recorded which). The CDR3 DNA follows: TGTGCCAGCAGCTTGATTGCAGGGGGCACAGATACGCAGTATTTT. It yields the protein CASSLIAGGTDTQYF.